The count of the clone carrying this T cell receptor (beta chain) is one. Its antigen is undetermined. Blood CD4+ CD25-low CD127-high conventional T cells supplied the genomic DNA template. This specimen comes from a study of regulatory and conventional T cells in RAG deficiency. TCRdb keeps only in-frame clones here, not all; method: immunoSEQ multiplex PCR. This sample has 21,000 or so clones, with 85% to 95% found just once. Germline V CDR1 and CDR2: MGHRA, YSYEKL. The CDR3 contains 15 residues. Trimming took off 1 base at V and 4 bases at J, with 13 bases between the two ends. Overall study findings and caveats: Treg unique TCR beta sequences were 90 to 100-fold fewer in Omenn syndrome and CID/AS patients than controls. Sorted Omenn CD25-high CD127-low cells may not be bona fide Tregs. Control T-cell subsets had markedly higher Shannon entropy and lower Simpson indices than RAG-deficient patients.

The sample was also linked to a second study, of regulatory T cells. As that report states: Primers: 52 TRBV forward and 13 TRBJ reverse.

V is TRBV4-1 and J is TRBJ1-2; unclear D gene. This TCR derives from a human donor in good health. The sample consisted of CD4+ T cells sorted from blood. For the CDR3, the DNA is TGCGCCAGCAGCCAAGTTAGTCAGGCCAGCTATGGCTACACCTTC. Encoded protein: CASSQVSQASYGYTF.